This record concerns one T cell receptor (beta chain) sequence. The time point denotes: persistent/refractory GD, antithyroid drugs over 5 years with positive TRAb. TCR sequences were obtained from RNA taken from PBMCs. This specimen comes from a study of regulatory T cells in long-lasting Graves disease. CDR1 and CDR2 (germline): MNHEY, SMNVEV (reference sequence). The CDR3 is 15 amino acids. Trimming left V 5 bases short and J 5 bases short, with 16 bases between. Relying on iRepertoire HTBI primers and Arm-PCR of CDR3 regions, the team built TCR beta libraries. Using its own MiXCR run on the multiplex PCR reads, TCRdb lists one record per CDR3 protein. The sample lists around 400,000 distinct CDR3 sequences, approximately 23% occurring once.

This receptor was obtained from a woman in her thirties or forties with Graves disease. This specimen consisted of peripheral blood mononuclear cells (PBMCs), obtained when the disease was refractory, from a patient treated with antithyroid drugs. This rearrangement joins TRBV27 to TRBJ1-5, with D possibly TRBD1 on 5 matching bases. CDR3 in DNA: TGTGCCAGCAGTCAGAGGGCAGGGCCCGATCAGCCCCAGCATTTT. It is translated as CASSQRAGPDQPQHF.